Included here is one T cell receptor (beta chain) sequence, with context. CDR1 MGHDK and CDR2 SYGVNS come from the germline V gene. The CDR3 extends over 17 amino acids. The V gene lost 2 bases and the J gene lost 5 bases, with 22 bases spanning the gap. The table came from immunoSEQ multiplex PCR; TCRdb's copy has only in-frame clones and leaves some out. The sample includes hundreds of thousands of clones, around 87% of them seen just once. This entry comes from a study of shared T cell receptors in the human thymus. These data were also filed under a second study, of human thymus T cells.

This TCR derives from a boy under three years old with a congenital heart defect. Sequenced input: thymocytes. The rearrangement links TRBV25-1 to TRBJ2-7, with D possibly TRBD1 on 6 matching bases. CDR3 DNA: TGTGCCAGCAGTGAAAGGGGAGAGGGGGACCTCCGGAACGAGCAGTACTTC. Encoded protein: CASSERGEGDLRNEQYF.